The clone carrying this T cell receptor beta chain showed up just once. Its cognate antigen is unknown. The PCR was carried out with 60 Vbeta primers and 13 Jbeta primers. Assay: immunoSEQ multiplex PCR; the TCRdb copy retains only in-frame clones and omits some. This sample yields 140,000 to 150,000 clones, of which 65% to 85% are seen a single time; roughly 4.3% belongs to the top ten. The sample belongs to a study of cytomegalovirus exposure and HLA in healthy donors. Looking at the study overall: Caucasian-associated ancestry cluster membership applied to about 83% of over 350 genotyped donors.

This CDR3 is 15 amino acids long. Germline V gives CDR1 LNHDA, CDR2 SQIVND (reference sequence). Unmatched junction bases numbered 7, after V lost 4 bases and J lost 6 bases. Broader study findings: There were reportedly fewer N-insertions in an Asian-associated ancestry cluster than the roughly 670-donor mean, in a later analysis. Some V segments, including TRBV6-2 and TRBV6-3, were excluded as indistinguishable.

V gene TRBV19 combines with J gene TRBJ1-1; 11 positions match TRBD1. This clonotype was obtained from a male donor in good health and CMV-seronegative. Sequencing used PBMCs. CDR3 sequence (DNA): TGTGCCAGTAGTAAGGGGCGGGACAGGGGGTCTGAAGCTTTCTTT. It codes for CASSKGRDRGSEAFF.